This T cell receptor beta chain was recorded in a study of neurological immune-mediated disorders. Each CDR3 protein gets one entry after TCRdb re-called the 5' RACE reads with MiXCR. The sample shows about 53,000 distinct CDR3 sequences, around 3.5% of them seen only once. Findings of the study overall: The absence of any CDR3 amino acid sequence shared by expanded clones across subjects suggests that repertoires were private in all groups.

This clonotype was observed at least ten times. Its antigen is unidentified. Looked up from germline, CDR1 is SGHRS and CDR2 is YFSETQ. V was clipped by 4 bases and J by 3 bases; unmatched bases: 12. There are 17 residues in the CDR3. Sample: PBMCs. The chain carries TRBV5-1 and TRBJ2-3; TRBD2 agrees at 9 bases. The source is a woman younger than 45 with multiple sclerosis. For the CDR3, the DNA is TGCGCCAGCAGCGGCGGGACTAGCATCTCTCGGACAGATACGCAGTATTTT. Its translation is CASSGGTSISRTDTQYF.